Given below is one T cell receptor beta chain in context. This sample was included in a study of blood T cell repertoires in COVID-19. The CDR3 sequence is 16 residues long. V shed 4 bases and J 5 bases; nucleotides not matched to a gene: 7. The germline CDR1 and CDR2 sequences are SGHRS and YFSETQ. Some clones are missing from TCRdb's copy, which holds only in-frame ones; the method was immunoSEQ multiplex PCR. The repertoire consists of approximately 530,000 clones, with 85% to 90% occurring once and the leading ten covering around 7.8%. Sequencing was done on a sample of peripheral blood. The J gene is TRBJ2-2, the V gene TRBV5-1; 11 nucleotides agree with TRBD2. This receptor was identified in a woman aged 50 to 65 with COVID-19, enrolled during active disease. CDR3 nucleotide sequence: TGCGCCAGCAGCCCTCGACTAGCGGGGAATACCGGGGAGCTGTTTTTT. Protein sequence: CASSPRLAGNTGELFF.